This TCR beta chain was captured by sequencing in a study of response to subunit inactivated influenza vaccine. Notes on the study in general: A suggestion made by the authors is that each seasonal influenza vaccination recruits few new T cells.

In regard to this clonotype: The antigen is unknown.

TCRdb fed the RT-PCR reads into MiXCR, producing one record per CDR3 protein. The data show about 650,000 distinct CDR3 sequences, approximately 14% seen once. Sequenced here: PBMCs from blood, sampled roughly 12 days after vaccination. The source is a man over 45 who received an inactivated influenza vaccine.

CDR3 in amino acids: CASSQGLGEKLFF. DNA of the CDR3: TGCGCCAGCAGCCAAGGGTTGGGTGAAAAACTGTTTTTT. The rearrangement links TRBV4-3 to TRBJ1-4; D not resolved. CDR3 length: 13 residues. CDR1 and CDR2 from the germline V gene are LGHNA and YSLEER. With 1 base removed from V and 7 bases from J, the gap between germline ends came to 7 bases.